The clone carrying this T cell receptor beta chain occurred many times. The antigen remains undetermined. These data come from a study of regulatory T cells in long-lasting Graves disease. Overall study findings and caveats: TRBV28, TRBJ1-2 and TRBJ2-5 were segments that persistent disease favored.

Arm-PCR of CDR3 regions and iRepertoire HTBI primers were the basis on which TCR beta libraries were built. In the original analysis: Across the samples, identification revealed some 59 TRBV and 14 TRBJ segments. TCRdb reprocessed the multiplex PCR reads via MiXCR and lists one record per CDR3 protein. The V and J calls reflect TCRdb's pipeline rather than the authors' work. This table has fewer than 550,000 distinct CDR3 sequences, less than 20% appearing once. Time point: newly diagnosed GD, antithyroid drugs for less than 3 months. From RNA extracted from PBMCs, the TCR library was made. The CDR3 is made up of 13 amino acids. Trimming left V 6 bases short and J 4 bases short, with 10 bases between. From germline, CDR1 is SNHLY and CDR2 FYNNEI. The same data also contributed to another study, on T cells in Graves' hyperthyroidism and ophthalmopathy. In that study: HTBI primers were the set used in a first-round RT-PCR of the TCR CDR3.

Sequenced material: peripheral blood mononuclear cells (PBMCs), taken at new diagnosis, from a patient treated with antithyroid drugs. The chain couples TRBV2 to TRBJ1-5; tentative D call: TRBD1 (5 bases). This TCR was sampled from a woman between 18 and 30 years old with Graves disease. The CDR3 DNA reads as TGTGCCAGCAGGACATGGGGGAATCAGCCCCAGCATTTT. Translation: CASRTWGNQPQHF.